The 30 T cell receptor beta chains presented below share a single source sample, sequenced in a study of CXCR3-negative and CXCR3-positive naive CD8 T cells. Via 5' RACE with UMI labels, TRB cDNA libraries were prepared. No DNA is given; TCRdb re-called the 5' RACE reads and lists each CDR3 protein once. This sample lists some 130,000 distinct CDR3 sequences; its ten largest clones have approximately 0.29%. Sequencing was done on a sample of naive CXCR3- CD8+ T cells from blood. Subset in this sample: CD45RO-CCR7+CD27+CD95- naive CD8+ T cells lacking CXCR3 (TNR3-). These TCRs come from a human donor in good health. Some clones in this sample may be carry-over from other donors' samples.

The chain uses TRBV6-5 and TRBJ2-7; TCRdb picks TRBD1, but there is no DNA to check that call. Germline V lookup: CDR1 MNHEY, CDR2 SVGAGI. The CDR3 has 14 residues. The chain's CDR3 is CASSSQGPDYEQYF.

J is TRBJ1-4 and V is TRBV7-2; TCRdb's D call of TRBD1 is untestable without DNA. Per the germline V gene, CDR1 is SGHTA and CDR2 is FQGNSA. The length of the CDR3 is 16 residues. The CDR3 is CASSWGVRQDGEKLFF.

CDR3 in amino acids: CASSQVWKLAGGPLGEQFF. The chain has TRBV4-3 and TRBJ2-1; absent DNA, TCRdb's TRBD1 call cannot be checked. The CDR3 loop spans 19 amino acids. The germline V gene encodes CDR1 LGHNA and CDR2 YSLEER.

This sequence joins TRBV29-1 and TRBJ2-7; the TCRdb D gene call, TRBD1, has no DNA to confirm it. Germline V gene data show CDR1 as SQVTM and CDR2 as ANQGSEA. The CDR3 spans 11 residues. CDR3 sequence: CSVETGREQYF.

The chain recombines TRBV29-1 with TRBJ1-2; no DNA is available, so the TRBD1 call from TCRdb remains unchecked. The CDR3 has 15 amino acids. Germline CDR1 is SQVTM and CDR2 is ANQGSEA. The CDR3 here is CSVLETGLPNYGYTF. Supplemented by reference TRBV29-1 and TRBJ1-2, the full variable domain reads SAVISQKPSRDICQRGTSLTIQCQVDSQVTMMFWYRQQPGQSLTLIATANQGSEATYESGFVIDKFPISRPNLTFSTLTVSNMSPEDSSIYLCSVLETGLPNYGYTFGSGTRLTVV.

This CDR3 is CASSSFGTSGSDEQFF. The chain joins TRBV11-2 to TRBJ2-1; the D call of TRBD2 rests on TCRdb alone, since no DNA is present to check it. Germline V CDR1 and CDR2: SGHAT, FQNNGV. This CDR3 has 16 residues.

The chain is built from TRBV4-1 and TRBJ2-2; TCRdb calls TRBD2, which cannot be checked without DNA. The CDR3 has 15 amino acids. The germline gives CDR1 MGHRA, CDR2 YSYEKL. The CDR3 protein is CASSQGTFLSGELFF.

This chain connects TRBV9 to TRBJ2-1; TCRdb indicates TRBD1, and absent DNA this call remains unverified. Germline V lookup: CDR1 SGDLS, CDR2 YYNGEE. This CDR3 comprises 15 residues. This CDR3 reads CASSVGDGSYNEQFF. Using reference TRBV9 and TRBJ2-1 for the parts outside the CDR3, the full variable domain is DSGVTQTPKHLITATGQRVTLRCSPRSGDLSVYWYQQSLDQGLQFLIQYYNGEERAKGNILERFSAQQFPDLHSELNLSSLELGDSALYFCASSVGDGSYNEQFFGPGTRLTVL.

The chain combines TRBV7-6 with TRBJ2-2; with no DNA, the TCRdb D assignment of TRBD2 cannot be verified. This CDR3 region has 16 residues. Per the germline V gene, CDR1 is SGHVS and CDR2 is FNYEAQ. This CDR3 is CASSLIGGGDGGELFF.

This sequence joins TRBV20-1 and TRBJ2-7; TCRdb's D call, TRBD1, is unchecked because there is no DNA. The CDR3 has 15 residues. Germline values: CDR1 DFQATT, CDR2 SNEGSKA (reference sequence). CDR3 sequence reads: CSAREPGQVPYEQYF.

The chain uses TRBV15 and TRBJ2-4; the D call of TRBD2 rests on TCRdb alone, since no DNA is present to check it. The CDR3 has 15 amino acids. Germline V CDR1 and CDR2: LNHNV, YYDKDF (reference sequence). The CDR3 loop is CATSRDSGGINIQYF.

The chain uses TRBV20-1 and TRBJ1-2. Germline V gene lookup returns CDR1 DFQATT and CDR2 SNEGSKA (reference sequence). CDR3 length: 13 residues. This CDR3 reads CSGMIDADYGYTF.

The genes are TRBV2 and TRBJ2-5; no DNA is available, so the TRBD2 call from TCRdb remains unchecked. CDR3 length: 15 amino acids. CDR1 is SNHLY, CDR2 FYNNEI, per germline. This CDR3 reads CASSASGGIQETQYF.

This rearrangement joins TRBV7-9 to TRBJ1-2. There are 16 residues in the CDR3. The germline V gene encodes CDR1 SEHNR and CDR2 FQNEAQ (reference sequence). The CDR3 region is CASSLKNDGTNYGYTF.

The chain recombines TRBV7-9 with TRBJ2-7; checking the TCRdb D call of TRBD2 is not possible without DNA. CDR1 and CDR2 from the germline V gene are SEHNR and FQNEAQ (reference sequence). The CDR3 has 13 amino acids. The CDR3 reads CASTPDSTGEQYF.

The chain recombines TRBV5-4 with TRBJ2-7; checking the TCRdb D call of TRBD2 is not possible without DNA. Germline V gives CDR1 SGHNT, CDR2 YYREEE (reference sequence). The CDR3 totals 15 residues. CDR3 protein: CASSSGREVGYEQYF.

The rearrangement links TRBV10-3 to TRBJ2-3; TCRdb lists TRBD1, though no DNA is available to test this call. Germline V gene sequence: CDR1 ENHRY, CDR2 SYGVKD. This CDR3 comprises 16 residues. CDR3 residues: CAISESARGNSDTQYF.

The chain recombines TRBV28 with TRBJ1-1. Germline V lookup: CDR1 MDHEN, CDR2 SYDVKM. The CDR3 consists of 17 residues. The CDR3 spells CASSFLGIGYEDTEAFF.

The chain recombines TRBV5-5 with TRBJ2-3; TCRdb's D call, TRBD2, is unchecked because there is no DNA. Germline assignment: CDR1 SGHKS and CDR2 YYEKEE (reference sequence). The CDR3 runs to 16 residues. CDR3 sequence: CASSFGAGGYTDTQYF. The full variable domain, completed using reference TRBV5-5 and TRBJ2-3, is DAGVTQSPTHLIKTRGQQVTLRCSPISGHKSVSWYQQVLGQGPQFIFQYYEKEERGRGNFPDRFSARQFPNYSSELNVNALLLGDSALYLCASSFGAGGYTDTQYFGPGTRLTVL.

The chain carries TRBV6-2 or TRBV6-3 and TRBJ1-6; with no DNA, the TCRdb D assignment of TRBD1 cannot be verified. Germline values: CDR1 MNHEY, CDR2 SVGEGT. The CDR3 consists of 16 residues. The CDR3 loop reads CASISTGISYNSPLHF.

V usage is TRBV28 and J usage is TRBJ2-3; no DNA is available, so the TRBD2 call from TCRdb remains unchecked. This CDR3 comprises 16 residues. Looked up from germline, CDR1 is MDHEN and CDR2 is SYDVKM. CDR3 in amino acids: CASSFGVAGGSDTQYF.

This chain joins TRBV7-9 and TRBJ2-3; TCRdb designates TRBD1, a call that cannot be tested without DNA. Germline V lookup: CDR1 SEHNR, CDR2 FQNEAQ (reference sequence). The length of the CDR3 is 13 residues. CDR3 region: CASSDRGPDTQYF.

CDR3: CASTPTGGLGVLTF. The chain joins TRBV19 to TRBJ2-6; without DNA, the TCRdb call of TRBD1 cannot be checked. The CDR3 contains 14 residues. Germline V gene lookup returns CDR1 LNHDA and CDR2 SQIVND (reference sequence).

The chain employs TRBV21-1 and TRBJ2-7; TCRdb outputs TRBD1, but without DNA this stays unchecked. TRBV21-1 is described as a pseudogene. The CDR3 is 14 amino acids. CDR3 sequence reads: CASSRRPGQVEQYF.

V gene TRBV7-3 combines with J gene TRBJ2-1; no DNA is available, so the TRBD1 call from TCRdb remains unchecked. Germline loops: CDR1 SGHTA, CDR2 FQGTGA. The CDR3 is 14 amino acids. CDR3 sequence reads: CASSQGQGGYEQFF. Variable domain in full (rest from reference TRBV7-3 and TRBJ2-1): GAGVSQTPSNKVTEKGKYVELRCDPISGHTALYWYRQSLGQGPEFLIYFQGTGAADDSGLPNDRFFAVRPEGSVSTLKIQRTERGDSAVYLCASSQGQGGYEQFFGPGTRLTVL.

V and J are TRBV20-1 and TRBJ2-7; the TCRdb D gene call, TRBD2, has no DNA to confirm it. Germline V gene sequence: CDR1 DFQATT, CDR2 SNEGSKA (reference sequence). This CDR3 is built from 14 residues. This CDR3 reads CSARTRLAGYEQYF.

The CDR3 sequence is CASSQGTVTGELFF. The J gene is TRBJ2-2, the V gene TRBV5-1; no DNA is available, so the TRBD1 call from TCRdb remains unchecked. The CDR3 has 14 residues. Germline loops: CDR1 SGHRS, CDR2 YFSETQ.

The chain recombines TRBV4-1 with TRBJ2-1; the TCRdb D gene call, TRBD1, has no DNA to confirm it. The CDR3 runs 17 residues. The germline CDR1 and CDR2 sequences are MGHRA and YSYEKL. The CDR3 is CASSQVSGGASYNEQFF.

The CDR3 region is CASSQLNRGGNEQFF. V is TRBV23-1 and J is TRBJ2-1; no DNA is available, so the TRBD1 call from TCRdb remains unchecked. TRBV23-1 is identified as an open reading frame with a role that is uncertain. The CDR3 loop spans 15 amino acids.

The chain's CDR3 is CASSWTKRDTEAFF. The chain couples TRBV28 to TRBJ1-1. This CDR3 is 14 amino acids long. The germline CDR1 and CDR2 sequences are MDHEN and SYDVKM.